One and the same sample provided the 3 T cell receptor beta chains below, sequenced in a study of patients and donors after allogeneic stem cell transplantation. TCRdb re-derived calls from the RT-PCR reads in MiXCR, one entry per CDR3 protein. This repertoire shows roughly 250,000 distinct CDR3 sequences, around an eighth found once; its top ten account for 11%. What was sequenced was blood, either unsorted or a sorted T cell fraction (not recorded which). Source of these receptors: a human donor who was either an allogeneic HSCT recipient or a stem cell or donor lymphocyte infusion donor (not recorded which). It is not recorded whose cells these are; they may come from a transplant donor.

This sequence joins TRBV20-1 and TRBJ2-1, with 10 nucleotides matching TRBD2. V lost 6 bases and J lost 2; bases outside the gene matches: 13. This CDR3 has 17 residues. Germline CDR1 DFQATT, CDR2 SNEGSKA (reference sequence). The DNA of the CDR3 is TGCAGTGCAAAAAAACTAGCGGGAAGCCCAACCTACAATGAGCAGTTCTTC. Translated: CSAKKLAGSPTYNEQFF.

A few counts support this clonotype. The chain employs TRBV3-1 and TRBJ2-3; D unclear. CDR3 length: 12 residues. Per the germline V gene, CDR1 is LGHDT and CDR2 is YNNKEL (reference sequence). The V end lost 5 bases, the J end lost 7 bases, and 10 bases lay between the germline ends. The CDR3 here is CASSGSFYTQYF. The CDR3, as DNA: TGTGCCAGCAGCGGCTCCTTCTATACGCAGTATTTT.

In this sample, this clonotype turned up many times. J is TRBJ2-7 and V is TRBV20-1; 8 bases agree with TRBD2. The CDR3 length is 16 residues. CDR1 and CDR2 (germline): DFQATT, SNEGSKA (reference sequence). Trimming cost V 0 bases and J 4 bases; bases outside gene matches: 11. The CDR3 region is CSARDHFGRAGYEQYF. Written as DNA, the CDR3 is TGCAGTGCTAGAGATCATTTCGGGAGGGCCGGGTACGAGCAGTACTTC.